A single sample is the source of the 16 T cell receptor beta chains below, sequenced in a study of blood T cell repertoires in COVID-19. Data came from immunoSEQ multiplex PCR; TCRdb stores just in-frame clones and leaves some out. The repertoire consists of about 300,000 clones, with around 84% occurring once and the leading ten covering 2% to 3%. Source material: PBMCs or T cells enriched from blood (not recorded which). The receptors originated from a woman aged 50 to 60 who had recovered from COVID-19.

This clone has more than one count but fewer than ten. This rearrangement joins TRBV6-2 or TRBV6-3 to TRBJ1-2; 9 nucleotides match TRBD1. From germline, CDR1 is MNHEY and CDR2 SVGEGT. The CDR3 loop spans 13 amino acids. The ends lost 5 bases at V and 7 bases at J; junction bases unmatched: 5. CDR3 nucleotide sequence: TGTGCCAGCAGTCACGGGACAGGGAGTGGCTACACCTTC. Protein: CASSHGTGSGYTF.

This chain joins TRBV27 and TRBJ1-2; D unclear. CDR1 and CDR2 (germline): MNHEY, SMNVEV (reference sequence). V lost 3 bases and J 5 bases, leaving 22 bases between the germline ends. The CDR3 extends over 17 amino acids. The CDR3 region has the DNA TGTGCCAGCAGTTTTAGCCTTCTCGCGAGAATGTATTATGGCTACACCTTC. Residues: CASSFSLLARMYYGYTF.

The rearrangement links TRBV6-6 to TRBJ1-1; possibly TRBD1 for D (6 bases). This CDR3 spans 12 amino acids. Per germline, CDR1 MNHNY and CDR2 SVGAGI (reference sequence). V gave up 6 bases and J gave up 9 bases, with 14 bases separating them. CDR3 protein: CASSSRQGKAFF. Here the CDR3 DNA reads TGTGCCAGCAGCAGCAGGCAGGGGAAAGCTTTCTTT.

The rearrangement links TRBV6-2 or TRBV6-3 to TRBJ2-7; 10 bases line up with TRBD1. There are 19 residues in the CDR3. Trimming took 6 bases from V and 7 from J; bases not matched to a gene: 24. The germline V gene encodes CDR1 MNHEY and CDR2 SVGEGT. The CDR3 region is CASSPSGPGQGRRAWEQYF. As DNA, the CDR3 is TGTGCCAGCAGCCCCTCAGGGCCGGGACAGGGGAGGCGTGCGTGGGAGCAGTACTTC.

The chain combines TRBV7-8 with TRBJ1-5; 9 nucleotides agree with TRBD1. Unmatched junction bases numbered 6, after V lost 2 bases and J lost 1 base. This CDR3 spans 17 amino acids. Germline V lookup: CDR1 SGHVS, CDR2 FQNEAQ. The CDR3 here is CASSLLTGGLSNQPQHF. Written as DNA, the CDR3 is TGTGCCAGCAGCTTATTAACAGGGGGCTTAAGCAATCAGCCCCAGCATTTT.

This clone was detected only a few times. Other DNA sequences of this sample code for an identical CDR3. The V gene is TRBV27, the J gene TRBJ2-1; no clear D gene. The germline gives CDR1 MNHEY, CDR2 SMNVEV (reference sequence). The V gene lost 6 bases and the J gene lost 4 bases, with 4 bases spanning the gap. The CDR3 has 11 amino acids. CDR3 bases: TGTGCCAGCAGCCGGTACAATGAGCAGTTCTTC. This codes for CASSRYNEQFF.

The V call is TRBV27, the J call TRBJ2-7; 9 positions agree with TRBD2. Unmatched junction bases numbered 8, after V lost 3 bases and J lost 2 bases. CDR1 MNHEY and CDR2 SMNVEV come from the germline V gene (reference sequence). The CDR3 contains 16 residues. CDR3 protein: CASSFSGLALPYEQYF. The CDR3 DNA is TGTGCCAGCAGTTTCTCCGGACTAGCGCTCCCCTACGAGCAGTACTTC.

The table lists this clone with a count of one. The chain uses TRBV28 and TRBJ2-5; the match to TRBD2 covers 7 bases. V lost 1 base to trimming and J lost 2 bases; unmatched junction nucleotides: 16. Germline CDR1 reads MDHEN; CDR2 reads SYDVKM. The CDR3 runs 19 residues. The CDR3 protein is CASSLSFGGGAANQETQYF. CDR3 nucleotide sequence: TGTGCCAGCAGTTTATCCTTCGGCGGGGGAGCCGCGAATCAAGAGACCCAGTACTTC.

CDR3 sequence: CASSDQGKQFF. The CDR3 nucleotides read TGTGCCAGCAGCGACCAGGGAAAGCAGTTCTTC. This chain links TRBV28 with TRBJ2-1; D might be TRBD1 (5 bases). Trimming shortened V by 6 bases and J by 11 bases, and 11 bases separated the two germline ends. The CDR3 spans 11 residues. Germline V lookup: CDR1 MDHEN, CDR2 SYDVKM.

V is TRBV9 and J is TRBJ2-3, with 8 bases aligning to TRBD1. The CDR3 is 15 residues long. The germline gives CDR1 SGDLS, CDR2 YYNGEE. V shed 3 bases, J shed 1 base, and the junction held 4 bases outside the gene matches. Here the CDR3 reads CASSGPGQGTDTQYF. DNA for the CDR3: TGTGCCAGCAGCGGGCCGGGACAGGGCACAGATACGCAGTATTTT.

The rearrangement links TRBV27 to TRBJ2-2; TRBD1 aligns across 12 bases. CDR1 and CDR2 from the germline V gene are MNHEY and SMNVEV (reference sequence). The CDR3 sequence is 15 residues long. The J segment lost 6 bases and the V segment lost 5 bases, leaving 4 bases of the junction unmatched. As DNA, the CDR3 is TGTGCCAGCAGTCGGGACAGGGGGCGTCCCGGGGAGCTGTTTTTT. Translation: CASSRDRGRPGELFF.

Concerning this clone itself: At one of its ends the junction is not consistent with the germline gene, which may arise from a read error. The rearrangement uses TRBV6-5 and TRBJ2-1; a weak D match, TRBD1 (6 bases). The germline gives CDR1 MNHEY, CDR2 SVGAGI. The CDR3 spans 13 residues. The DNA of the CDR3 is TGCTCGGGACACCAAACGGGCTACAATGAGCAGTTCTTC. Translation: CSGHQTGYNEQFF.

The CDR3 region has the DNA TGTGCCAGCAGTTTGGAGGCAGTCCTACTGGAGGATAGGTATACGCAGTATTTT. Its translation is CASSLEAVLLEDRYTQYF. The V call is TRBV28, the J call TRBJ2-3, with D maybe TRBD2 (5 bases). The germline V and J ends were trimmed by 3 bases and 7 bases, with 26 bases remaining between them. Germline lookup yields CDR1 MDHEN and CDR2 SYDVKM. The CDR3 loop spans 18 amino acids.

This clone was detected a few times. The J gene is TRBJ2-1, the V gene TRBV30; D may be TRBD1 (5 bases). Germline V CDR1 and CDR2: GTSNPN, SVGIG (reference sequence). Between the trimmed V and J ends, which lost 2 bases and 4 bases, there was a span of 15 bases. The CDR3 length is 15 residues. The CDR3 region has the DNA TGTGCCTGGAGTCCGCGACAGAAATCTTACAATGAGCAGTTCTTC. It is translated as CAWSPRQKSYNEQFF.

This rearrangement joins TRBV28 to TRBJ2-1; TRBD2 might be the D (6 bases). The CDR3 has 13 amino acids. V lost 2 bases and J lost 9, with 11 bases in between. CDR1 and CDR2 (germline): MDHEN, SYDVKM. The CDR3 region is CASSLLAPGEQFF. CDR3 in DNA: TGTGCCAGCAGTTTACTAGCGCCAGGTGAGCAGTTCTTC. Complete variable domain (other parts from reference TRBV28 and TRBJ2-1): DVKVTQSSRYLVKRTGEKVFLECVQDMDHENMFWYRQDPGLGLRLIYFSYDVKMKEKGDIPEGYSVSREKKERFSLILESASTNQTSMYLCASSLLAPGEQFFGPGTRLTVL.

The chain links TRBV27 to TRBJ2-3; 10 bases map to TRBD2. This CDR3 region has 19 residues. Germline lookup yields CDR1 MNHEY and CDR2 SMNVEV (reference sequence). Unmatched junction bases numbered 16, after V lost 5 bases and J lost 2 bases. The DNA of the CDR3 is TGTGCCAGCAGTCCACCACAACCTATTAGCGGGAGGCACACAGATACGCAGTATTTT. Encoded protein: CASSPPQPISGRHTDTQYF.